This record covers a single T cell receptor (beta chain). The table came from immunoSEQ multiplex PCR; TCRdb's copy has only in-frame clones and leaves some out. The sample records 140,000 to 150,000 clones, more than 60% being singletons. The sample comes from a study of blood T cell repertoires in COVID-19. Germline V gene sequence: CDR1 LNHDA, CDR2 SQIVND (reference sequence). This CDR3 comprises 13 residues. The V gene end was trimmed by 5 bases and the J gene end by 7 bases; junction bases not matched to a gene: 8. What was sequenced was peripheral blood. The sequence came from a man aged 45-60 years with acute or convalescent COVID-19. The V gene is TRBV19, the J gene TRBJ2-7, with TRBD1 identical over 7 bases. The CDR3 region has the DNA TGTGCCAGTAGTGAGACAGGGTTAAGGGAGCAGTACTTC. Protein sequence: CASSETGLREQYF. The variable domain in full, with the rest retrieved from reference TRBV19 and TRBJ2-7, is DGGITQSPKYLFRKEGQNVTLSCEQNLNHDAMYWYRQDPGQGLRLIYYSQIVNDFQKGDIAEGYSVSREKKESFPLTVTSAQKNPTAFYLCASSETGLREQYFGPGTRLTVT.